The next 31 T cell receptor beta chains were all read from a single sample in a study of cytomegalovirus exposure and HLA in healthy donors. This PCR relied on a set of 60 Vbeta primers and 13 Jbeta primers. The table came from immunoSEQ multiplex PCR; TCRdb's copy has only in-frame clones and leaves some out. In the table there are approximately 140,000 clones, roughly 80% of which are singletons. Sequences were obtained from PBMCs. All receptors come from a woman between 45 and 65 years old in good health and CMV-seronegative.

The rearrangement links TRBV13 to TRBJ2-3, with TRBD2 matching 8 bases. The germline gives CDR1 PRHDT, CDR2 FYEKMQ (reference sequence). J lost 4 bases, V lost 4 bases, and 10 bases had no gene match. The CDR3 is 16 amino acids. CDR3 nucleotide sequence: TGTGCCAGCAGCTCCCTGTTTCGGGGGGGGTCAGATACGCAGTATTTT. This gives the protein CASSSLFRGGSDTQYF.

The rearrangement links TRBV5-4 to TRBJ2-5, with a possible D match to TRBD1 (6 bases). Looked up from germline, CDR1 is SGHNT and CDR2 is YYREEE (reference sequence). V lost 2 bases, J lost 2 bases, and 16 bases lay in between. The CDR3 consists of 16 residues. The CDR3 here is CASSFPGTPIQETQYF. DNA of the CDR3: TGTGCCAGCAGCTTTCCTGGGACACCAATACAAGAGACCCAGTACTTC.

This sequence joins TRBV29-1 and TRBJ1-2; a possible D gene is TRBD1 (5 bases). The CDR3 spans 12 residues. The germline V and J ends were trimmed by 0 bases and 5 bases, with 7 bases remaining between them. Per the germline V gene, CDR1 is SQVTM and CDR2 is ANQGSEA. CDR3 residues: CSVEEQGYGYTF. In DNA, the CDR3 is TGCAGCGTTGAAGAGCAGGGATATGGCTACACCTTC.

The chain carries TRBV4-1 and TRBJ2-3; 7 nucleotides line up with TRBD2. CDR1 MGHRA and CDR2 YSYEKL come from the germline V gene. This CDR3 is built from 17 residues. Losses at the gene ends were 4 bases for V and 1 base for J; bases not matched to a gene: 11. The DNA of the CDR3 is TGCGCCAGCAGCCTGGGACTAATACGGGGGGGCACAGATACGCAGTATTTT. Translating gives CASSLGLIRGGTDTQYF.

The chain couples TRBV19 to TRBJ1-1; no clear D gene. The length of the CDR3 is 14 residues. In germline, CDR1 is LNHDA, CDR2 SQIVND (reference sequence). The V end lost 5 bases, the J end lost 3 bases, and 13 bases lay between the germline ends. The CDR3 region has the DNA TGTGCCAGTAGTTCCGGAAGCGCGGACACTGAAGCTTTCTTT. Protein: CASSSGSADTEAFF.

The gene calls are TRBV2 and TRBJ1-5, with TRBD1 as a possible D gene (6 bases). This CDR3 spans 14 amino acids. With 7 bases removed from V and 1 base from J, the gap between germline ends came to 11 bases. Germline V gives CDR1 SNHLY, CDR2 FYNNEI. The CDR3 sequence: CASNKGGSNQPQHF. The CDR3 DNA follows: TGTGCCAGCAACAAGGGGGGGAGCAATCAGCCCCAGCATTTT. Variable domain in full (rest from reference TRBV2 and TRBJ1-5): EPEVTQTPSHQVTQMGQEVILRCVPISNHLYFYWYRQILGQKVEFLVSFYNNEISEKSEIFDDQFSVERPDGSNFTLKIRSTKLEDSAMYFCASNKGGSNQPQHFGDGTRLSIL.

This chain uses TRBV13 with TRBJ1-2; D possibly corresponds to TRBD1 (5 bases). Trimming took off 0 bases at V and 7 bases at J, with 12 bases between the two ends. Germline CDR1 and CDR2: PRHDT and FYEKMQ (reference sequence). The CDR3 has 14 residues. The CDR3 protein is CASSLGAGSSGYTF. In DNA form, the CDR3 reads TGTGCCAGCAGCTTAGGAGCAGGGTCATCTGGCTACACCTTC.

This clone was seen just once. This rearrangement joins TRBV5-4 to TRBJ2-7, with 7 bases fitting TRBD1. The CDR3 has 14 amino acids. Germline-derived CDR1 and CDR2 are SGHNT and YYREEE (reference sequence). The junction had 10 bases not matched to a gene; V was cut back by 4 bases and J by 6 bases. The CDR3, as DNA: TGTGCCAGCAGCCCGTCGACAGGGTACTCCGAGCAGTACTTC. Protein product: CASSPSTGYSEQYF.

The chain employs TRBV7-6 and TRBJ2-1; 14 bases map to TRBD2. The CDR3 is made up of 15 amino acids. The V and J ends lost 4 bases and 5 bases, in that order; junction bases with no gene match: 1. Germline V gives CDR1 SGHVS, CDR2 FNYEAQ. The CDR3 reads CASSWTSGGNNEQFF. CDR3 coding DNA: TGTGCCAGCAGCTGGACTAGCGGGGGGAACAATGAGCAGTTCTTC.

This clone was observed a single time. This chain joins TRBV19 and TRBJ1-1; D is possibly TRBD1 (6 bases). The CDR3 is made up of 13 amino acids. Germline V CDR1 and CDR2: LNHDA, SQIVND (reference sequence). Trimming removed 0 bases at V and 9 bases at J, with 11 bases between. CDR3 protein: CASSIERTAQAFF. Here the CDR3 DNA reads TGTGCCAGTAGTATAGAGCGGACAGCCCAAGCTTTCTTT.

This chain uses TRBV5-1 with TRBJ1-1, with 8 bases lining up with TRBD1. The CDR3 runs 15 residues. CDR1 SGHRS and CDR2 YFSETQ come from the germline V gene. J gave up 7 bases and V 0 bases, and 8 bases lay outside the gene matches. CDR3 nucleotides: TGCGCCAGCAGCTTGGATTACAGGGGGGAGGATGAAGCTTTCTTT. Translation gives CASSLDYRGEDEAFF.

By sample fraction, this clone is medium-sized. The CDR3 coding sequence is TGTGCCAGCAGTGTTGAGGGGAGGAATCAGCCCCAGCATTTT. Translation: CASSVEGRNQPQHF. The J gene is TRBJ1-5, the V gene TRBV2; D is possibly TRBD1 (5 bases). The germline CDR1 and CDR2 sequences are SNHLY and FYNNEI. The V end was cut by 4 bases, the J end by 4 bases, with 11 bases between. The CDR3 runs 14 residues.

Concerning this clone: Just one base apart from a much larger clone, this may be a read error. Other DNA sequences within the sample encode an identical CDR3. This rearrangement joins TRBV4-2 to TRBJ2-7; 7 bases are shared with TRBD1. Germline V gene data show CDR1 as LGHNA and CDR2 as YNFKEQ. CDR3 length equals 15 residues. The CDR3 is CASSQTGDSSYEQYF. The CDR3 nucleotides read TGTGCCAGCAGCCAAACTGGGGACAGCTCCTACGAACAGTACTTC.

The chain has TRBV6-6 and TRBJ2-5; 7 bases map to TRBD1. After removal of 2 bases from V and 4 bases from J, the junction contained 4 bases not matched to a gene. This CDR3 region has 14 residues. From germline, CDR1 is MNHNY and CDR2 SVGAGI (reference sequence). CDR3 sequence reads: CASSYRRDRETQYF. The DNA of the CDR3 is TGTGCCAGCAGTTACCGCCGGGACAGAGAGACCCAGTACTTC.

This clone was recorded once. The CDR3 DNA reads TGTGCCAGCAGCGTTCAGGGGGCTGGCTACAATGAGCAGTTCTTC. This codes for CASSVQGAGYNEQFF. The V and J genes are TRBV9 and TRBJ2-1, with 8 bases lining up with TRBD1. This CDR3 region has 15 residues. V lost 2 bases to trimming and J lost 3 bases; unmatched junction nucleotides: 4. Germline lookup yields CDR1 SGDLS and CDR2 YYNGEE.

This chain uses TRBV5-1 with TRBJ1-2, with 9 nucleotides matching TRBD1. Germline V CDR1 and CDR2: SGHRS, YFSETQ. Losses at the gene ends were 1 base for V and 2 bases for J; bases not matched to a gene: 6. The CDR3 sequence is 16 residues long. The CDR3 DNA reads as TGCGCCAGCAGCTTGTATCCCACAGGGGGCAACTATGGCTACACCTTC. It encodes CASSLYPTGGNYGYTF.

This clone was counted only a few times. CDR3 in amino acids: CASSLGRGSRYQPQHF. DNA of the CDR3: TGTGCCAGCAGCTTAGGCAGGGGTTCACGGTATCAGCCCCAGCATTTT. V and J are TRBV7-8 and TRBJ1-5; D may be TRBD1 (6 bases). The CDR3 has 16 residues. Trimming pared 1 base from V and 5 bases from J, leaving 15 bases between. Germline CDR1 and CDR2: SGHVS and FQNEAQ. The complete variable domain, with remaining parts taken from reference TRBV7-8 and TRBJ1-5, reads GAGVSQSPRYKVAKRGQDVALRCDPISGHVSLFWYQQALGQGPEFLTYFQNEAQLDKSGLPSDRFFAERPEGSVSTLKIQRTQQEDSAVYLCASSLGRGSRYQPQHFGDGTRLSIL.

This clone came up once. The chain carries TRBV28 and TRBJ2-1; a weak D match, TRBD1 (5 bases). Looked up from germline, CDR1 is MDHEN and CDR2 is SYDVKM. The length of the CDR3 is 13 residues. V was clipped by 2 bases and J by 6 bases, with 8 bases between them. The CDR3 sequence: CASSLTQGNEQFF. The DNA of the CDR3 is TGTGCCAGCAGTTTAACCCAGGGCAATGAGCAGTTCTTC.

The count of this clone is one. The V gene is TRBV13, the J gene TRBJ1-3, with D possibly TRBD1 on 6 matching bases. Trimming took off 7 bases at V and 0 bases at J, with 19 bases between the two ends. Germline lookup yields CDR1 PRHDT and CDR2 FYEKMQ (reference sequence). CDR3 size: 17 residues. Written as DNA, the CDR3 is TGTGCCAGCAACAACCCCCGGGGGGCTCTCTCTGGAAACACCATATATTTT. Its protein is CASNNPRGALSGNTIYF.

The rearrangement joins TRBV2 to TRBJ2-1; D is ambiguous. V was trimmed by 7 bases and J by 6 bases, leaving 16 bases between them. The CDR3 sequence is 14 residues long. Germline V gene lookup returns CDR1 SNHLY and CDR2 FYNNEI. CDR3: CASIKILSGNEQFF. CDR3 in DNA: TGTGCCAGCATTAAGATCCTTTCCGGCAATGAGCAGTTCTTC.

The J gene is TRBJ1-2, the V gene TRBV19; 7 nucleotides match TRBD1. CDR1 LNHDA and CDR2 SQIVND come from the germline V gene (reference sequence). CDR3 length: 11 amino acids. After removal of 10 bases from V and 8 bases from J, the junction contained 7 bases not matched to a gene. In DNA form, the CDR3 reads TGTGCCATTCAGGGGGTTAGCGGCTACACCTTC. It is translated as CAIQGVSGYTF.

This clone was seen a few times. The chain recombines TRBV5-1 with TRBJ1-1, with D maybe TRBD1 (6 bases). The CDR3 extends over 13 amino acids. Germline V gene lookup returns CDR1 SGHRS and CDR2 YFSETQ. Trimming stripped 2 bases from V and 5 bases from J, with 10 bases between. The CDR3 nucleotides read TGCGCCAGCAGCTTAGGACAGTTTACTGAAGCTTTCTTT. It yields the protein CASSLGQFTEAFF.

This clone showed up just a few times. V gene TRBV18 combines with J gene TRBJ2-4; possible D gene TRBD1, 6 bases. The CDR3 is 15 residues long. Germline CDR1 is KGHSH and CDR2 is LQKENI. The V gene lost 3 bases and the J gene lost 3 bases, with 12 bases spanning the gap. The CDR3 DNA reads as TGTGCCAGCTCACCCTGGGACATGATCAAAAACATTCAGTACTTC. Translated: CASSPWDMIKNIQYF.

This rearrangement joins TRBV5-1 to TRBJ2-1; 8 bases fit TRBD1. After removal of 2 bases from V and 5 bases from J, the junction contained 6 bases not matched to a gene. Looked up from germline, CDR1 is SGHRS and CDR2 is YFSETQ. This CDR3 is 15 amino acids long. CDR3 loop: CASSLGQGNHNEQFF. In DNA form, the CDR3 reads TGCGCCAGCAGCTTAGGACAGGGTAACCACAATGAGCAGTTCTTC.

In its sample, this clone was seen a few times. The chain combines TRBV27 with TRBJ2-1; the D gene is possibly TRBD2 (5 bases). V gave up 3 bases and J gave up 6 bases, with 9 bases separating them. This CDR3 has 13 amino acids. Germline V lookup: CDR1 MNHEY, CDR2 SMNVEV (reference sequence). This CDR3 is CASSFKAGNEQFF. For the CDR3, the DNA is TGTGCCAGCAGTTTTAAGGCGGGCAATGAGCAGTTCTTC.

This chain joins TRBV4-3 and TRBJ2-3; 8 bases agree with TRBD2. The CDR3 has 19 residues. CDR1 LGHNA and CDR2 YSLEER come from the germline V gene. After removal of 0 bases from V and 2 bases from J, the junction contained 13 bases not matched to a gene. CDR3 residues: CASSQDSGGSGGITDTQYF. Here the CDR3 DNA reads TGCGCCAGCAGCCAAGATTCTGGCGGGAGCGGGGGAATCACAGATACGCAGTATTTT.

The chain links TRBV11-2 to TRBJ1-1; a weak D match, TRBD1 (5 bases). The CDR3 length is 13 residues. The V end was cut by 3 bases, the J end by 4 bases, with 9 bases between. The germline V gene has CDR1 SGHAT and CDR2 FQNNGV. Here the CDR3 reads CASSLGEGTEAFF. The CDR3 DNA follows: TGTGCCAGCAGCTTGGGGGAGGGCACTGAAGCTTTCTTT.

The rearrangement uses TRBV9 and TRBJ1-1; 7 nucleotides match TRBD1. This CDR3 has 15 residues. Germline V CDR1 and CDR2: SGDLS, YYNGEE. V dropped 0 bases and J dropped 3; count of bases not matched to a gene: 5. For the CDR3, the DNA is TGTGCCAGCAGCGTAGAGGGACAGCTAGACACTGAAGCTTTCTTT. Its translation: CASSVEGQLDTEAFF.

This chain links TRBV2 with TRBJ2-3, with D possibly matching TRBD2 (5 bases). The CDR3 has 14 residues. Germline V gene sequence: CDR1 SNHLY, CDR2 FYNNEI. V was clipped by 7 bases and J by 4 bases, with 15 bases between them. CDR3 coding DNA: TGTGCCAGCACCTTAAAGACGCGGGCAGATACGCAGTATTTT. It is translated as CASTLKTRADTQYF.

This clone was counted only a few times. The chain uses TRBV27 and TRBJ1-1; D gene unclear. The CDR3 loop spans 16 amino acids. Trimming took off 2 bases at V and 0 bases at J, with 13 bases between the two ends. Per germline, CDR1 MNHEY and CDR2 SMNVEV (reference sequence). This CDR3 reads CASSLTSAAMNTEAFF. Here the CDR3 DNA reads TGTGCCAGCAGTTTAACTTCCGCGGCGATGAACACTGAAGCTTTCTTT.

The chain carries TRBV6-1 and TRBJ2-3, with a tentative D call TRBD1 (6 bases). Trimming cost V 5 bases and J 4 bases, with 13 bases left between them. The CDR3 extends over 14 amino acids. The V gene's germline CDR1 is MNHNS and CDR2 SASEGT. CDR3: CASSNHRVPDTQYF. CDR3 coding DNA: TGTGCCAGCAGTAATCACAGGGTCCCAGATACGCAGTATTTT.